The 32 T cell receptor beta chains below come from one sample, sequenced in a study of blood T cell repertoires in COVID-19. The data were produced by immunoSEQ multiplex PCR, yet TCRdb's version contains in-frame clones alone and is incomplete. The sample includes fewer than 150,000 clones, roughly 86% of them seen just once. The sample comprised peripheral blood. These receptors came from a woman between 50 and 59 years old who had recovered from COVID-19.

This chain joins TRBV12-3 or TRBV12-4 and TRBJ1-6, with D possibly being TRBD1 (6 bases). V was shortened by 5 bases and J by 7 bases, with 6 bases between the two germline ends. CDR3 length equals 12 residues. CDR3 sequence (DNA): TGTGCCAGCAGTACAGGGAATTCACCCCTCCACTTT. Its translation is CASSTGNSPLHF.

This clone was found once. V gene TRBV5-6 combines with J gene TRBJ1-2, with 8 bases that match TRBD1. The length of the CDR3 is 14 residues. CDR1 and CDR2 from the germline V gene are SGHDT and YYEEEE. Germline trimming cut 3 bases from V and 0 bases from J; bases unmatched to any gene: 1. This CDR3 is CASSWTGSNYGYTF. In DNA, the CDR3 is TGTGCCAGCAGCTGGACAGGGTCTAACTATGGCTACACCTTC.

The V gene is TRBV30, the J gene TRBJ2-1; the match to TRBD2 covers 13 bases. The CDR3 loop spans 14 amino acids. CDR1 GTSNPN and CDR2 SVGIG come from the germline V gene (reference sequence). V shed 3 bases, J shed 9 bases, and the junction held 5 bases outside the gene matches. DNA for the CDR3: TGTGCCTGGAGCGGACTAGCGGGAGTTGGTGAGCAGTTCTTC. This translates into CAWSGLAGVGEQFF.

This clone occurred once. The gene calls are TRBV30 and TRBJ1-5; 7 bases map to TRBD1. The CDR3 has 12 residues. V trimming: 5 bases; J trimming: 2 bases; junction bases outside the gene matches: 0. Germline V gene sequence: CDR1 GTSNPN, CDR2 SVGIG (reference sequence). DNA of the CDR3: TGTGCCTGGGGACAGGGCAATCAGCCCCAGCATTTT. Amino acid sequence: CAWGQGNQPQHF.

The V gene is TRBV3-1 (or the pseudogene TRBV3-2), the J gene TRBJ2-7; 9 nucleotides align to TRBD2. V shed 0 bases and J 2 bases; nucleotides not matched to a gene: 5. Looked up from germline, CDR1 is LGHDT and CDR2 is YNNKEL (reference sequence). This CDR3 is built from 16 residues. For the CDR3, the DNA is TGTGCCAGCAGCCAAGATATGGCTAGCGGGACCTACGAGCAGTACTTC. It translates to CASSQDMASGTYEQYF.

With regard to this clone: Other DNA variants within this sample encode the same CDR3. The chain combines TRBV19 with TRBJ1-5; D gene ambiguous. There are 15 residues in the CDR3. V gave up 3 bases and J gave up 0 bases, with 9 bases separating them. The V gene's germline CDR1 is LNHDA and CDR2 SQIVND (reference sequence). As DNA, the CDR3 is TGTGCCAGTAGTATCACACCGTATAGCAATCAGCCCCAGCATTTT. It translates to CASSITPYSNQPQHF.

The rearrangement uses TRBV4-2 and TRBJ1-1, with D unclear. Germline lookup yields CDR1 LGHNA and CDR2 YNFKEQ. CDR3 length: 14 residues. Trimming took off 2 bases at V and 3 bases at J, with 10 bases between the two ends. The CDR3 DNA is TGTGCCAGCAGCCAAAGTAGGAGGGACACTGAAGCTTTCTTT. It yields the protein CASSQSRRDTEAFF.

This CDR3 reads CASTFVRGGNPDTQYF. CDR3 bases: TGTGCCAGCACCTTCGTGCGGGGGGGCAACCCAGATACGCAGTATTTT. This sequence joins TRBV21-1 and TRBJ2-3; no check of the table's D call, TRBD2, against the DNA was made. TRBV21-1 is designated a pseudogene. The CDR3 has 16 amino acids.

The chain joins TRBV6-5 to TRBJ1-2; 8 bases are a match to TRBD1. V shed 6 bases, J shed 2 bases, and the junction held 8 bases outside the gene matches. Germline V gene lookup returns CDR1 MNHEY and CDR2 SVGAGI. This CDR3 is 15 amino acids long. The CDR3 region has the DNA TGTGCCAGCAGCTTCGTTGGGACAGGCAACTATGGCTACACCTTC. Translation gives CASSFVGTGNYGYTF.

This rearrangement joins TRBV30 to TRBJ1-4, with 8 bases that match TRBD1. J gave up 5 bases and V 3 bases, and 5 bases lay outside the gene matches. The CDR3 runs 14 residues. Germline CDR1 reads GTSNPN; CDR2 reads SVGIG (reference sequence). In DNA, the CDR3 is TGTGCCTGGAGCCGGGACAGGCCGAATGAAAAACTGTTTTTT. This translates into CAWSRDRPNEKLFF. Variable domain in full (rest from reference TRBV30 and TRBJ1-4): SQTIHQWPATLVQPVGSPLSLECTVEGTSNPNLYWYRQAAGRGLQLLFYSVGIGQISSEVPQNLSASRPQDRQFILSSKKLLLSDSGFYLCAWSRDRPNEKLFFGSGTQLSVL.

This chain joins TRBV6-1 and TRBJ2-1, with 7 bases that match TRBD2. Germline CDR1 is MNHNS and CDR2 is SASEGT. The CDR3 contains 14 residues. V trimming: 4 bases; J trimming: 5 bases; junction bases outside the gene matches: 5. This chain's CDR3 is CASSGWTRNNEQFF. CDR3 DNA: TGTGCCAGCAGTGGTTGGACTAGGAACAATGAGCAGTTCTTC.

The chain carries TRBV30 and TRBJ1-6; D not resolved. This CDR3 comprises 13 residues. The germline V gene has CDR1 GTSNPN and CDR2 SVGIG (reference sequence). V lost 0 bases and J 7 bases, leaving 7 bases between the germline ends. Written as DNA, the CDR3 is TGTGCCTGGAGTGTAACCCAGAATTCACCCCTCCACTTT. It encodes CAWSVTQNSPLHF.

The CDR3 spells CASSLRSGQGASGYTF. The CDR3 DNA reads TGTGCCAGCAGCCTTCGGTCGGGACAGGGGGCCAGTGGCTACACCTTC. V and J are TRBV11-3 and TRBJ1-2; 12 nucleotides line up with TRBD1. CDR1 and CDR2 from the germline V gene are SGHNT and YENEEA. This CDR3 is 16 amino acids long. V lost 5 bases to trimming and J lost 7 bases; unmatched junction nucleotides: 11.

The genes are TRBV9 and TRBJ2-3; 7 bases map to TRBD1. Germline CDR1 and CDR2: SGDLS and YYNGEE. This CDR3 has 15 amino acids. V shed 0 bases and J 0 bases; nucleotides not matched to a gene: 1. CDR3 residues: CASSVEGASTDTQYF. The CDR3 bases are TGTGCCAGCAGCGTAGAGGGGGCTAGCACAGATACGCAGTATTTT. The whole variable domain, filled in from reference TRBV9 and TRBJ2-3, reads DSGVTQTPKHLITATGQRVTLRCSPRSGDLSVYWYQQSLDQGLQFLIQYYNGEERAKGNILERFSAQQFPDLHSELNLSSLELGDSALYFCASSVEGASTDTQYFGPGTRLTVL.

The CDR3, as DNA: TGTGCCAGCAGCTTGCAGGGGGCTTACGAGCAGTACTTC. Translating gives CASSLQGAYEQYF. V is TRBV5-6 and J is TRBJ2-7; the match to TRBD1 covers 8 bases. The CDR3 loop spans 13 amino acids. With V trimmed by 1 base and J by 4 bases, 1 base remained unmatched. Germline V gene lookup returns CDR1 SGHDT and CDR2 YYEEEE.

This clone was observed many times. The DNA of the CDR3 is TGTGCCAGCAGCTTTATCAGCTATGGCTACACCTTC. It is translated as CASSFISYGYTF. The chain uses TRBV7-9 and TRBJ1-2; no firm D call. V was cut by 3 bases and J by 4 bases, with 6 bases left in between. This CDR3 is 12 amino acids long. Germline CDR1 and CDR2: SEHNR and FQNEAQ (reference sequence).

This clone has only one observation. This sequence joins TRBV6-5 and TRBJ2-3; D is perhaps TRBD1 (6 bases). CDR1 and CDR2 from the germline V gene are MNHEY and SVGAGI. Between the trimmed V and J ends, which lost 2 bases and 6 bases, there was a span of 12 bases. There are 14 residues in the CDR3. CDR3 DNA: TGTGCCAGCAGTTACCAGGCAGGGGTTGATACGCAGTATTTT. Protein product: CASSYQAGVDTQYF.

The J gene is TRBJ1-1, the V gene TRBV2, with D hard to call. From germline, CDR1 is SNHLY and CDR2 FYNNEI. The CDR3 has 13 amino acids. Trimming pared 6 bases from V and 7 bases from J, leaving 15 bases between. This CDR3 reads CASRELVSGEAFF. As DNA, the CDR3 is TGTGCCAGCAGAGAACTGGTGTCAGGTGAAGCTTTCTTT. Filled out from reference TRBV2 and TRBJ1-1, the complete variable domain reads EPEVTQTPSHQVTQMGQEVILRCVPISNHLYFYWYRQILGQKVEFLVSFYNNEISEKSEIFDDQFSVERPDGSNFTLKIRSTKLEDSAMYFCASRELVSGEAFFGQGTRLTVV.

This clone was counted once. The chain links TRBV5-1 to TRBJ2-7, with D possibly TRBD2 on 6 matching bases. V lost 0 bases, J lost 2 bases, and 9 bases lay in between. The germline V gene has CDR1 SGHRS and CDR2 YFSETQ. The CDR3 sequence is 14 residues long. The CDR3 region has the DNA TGCGCCAGCAGCTTGGCTCCGGGAGCCTACGAGCAGTACTTC. Protein: CASSLAPGAYEQYF.

The chain carries TRBV10-3 and TRBJ2-3; 8 bases map to TRBD2. Germline V lookup: CDR1 ENHRY, CDR2 SYGVKD. With V trimmed by 4 bases and J by 0 bases, 9 bases remained unmatched. This CDR3 has 17 residues. Written as DNA, the CDR3 is TGTGCCATCAGTGCTCCGGAGCGGGAGACAAGCACAGATACGCAGTATTTT. Translated, it gives CAISAPERETSTDTQYF.

The CDR3 is CASSYFSWQGYGYTF. Written as DNA, the CDR3 is TGTGCCAGCAGTTACTTTTCGTGGCAGGGCTATGGCTACACCTTC. This chain uses TRBV6-2 or TRBV6-3 with TRBJ1-2; tentatively, D is TRBD1 (5 bases). The CDR3 spans 15 residues. Trimming took 1 base from V and 4 from J, leaving 13 bases between them. CDR1 MNHEY and CDR2 SVGEGT come from the germline V gene.

The chain employs TRBV19 and TRBJ1-3; tentatively, D is TRBD1 (5 bases). The CDR3 is made up of 13 amino acids. Trimming removed 5 bases from V and 4 bases from J, with 9 bases in between. Looked up from germline, CDR1 is LNHDA and CDR2 is SQIVND (reference sequence). The CDR3, as DNA: TGTGCCAGTAGTCCAGGGCGCGGAAACACCATATATTTT. Its translation: CASSPGRGNTIYF. The entire variable domain, with the rest obtained from reference TRBV19 and TRBJ1-3, is as follows: DGGITQSPKYLFRKEGQNVTLSCEQNLNHDAMYWYRQDPGQGLRLIYYSQIVNDFQKGDIAEGYSVSREKKESFPLTVTSAQKNPTAFYLCASSPGRGNTIYFGEGSWLTVV.

The V and J genes are TRBV11-3 and TRBJ2-7; D is ambiguous. The CDR3 runs 13 residues. V was clipped by 2 bases and J by 7 bases, with 12 bases between them. Looked up from germline, CDR1 is SGHNT and CDR2 is YENEEA. The CDR3 coding sequence is TGTGCCAGCAGCTTATTAGACGCAGGAGAGCAGTACTTC. It translates to CASSLLDAGEQYF.

V and J are TRBV4-2 and TRBJ2-7; 7 bases match TRBD1. Germline CDR1 LGHNA, CDR2 YNFKEQ. The CDR3 is 13 amino acids. V was clipped by 4 bases and J by 2 bases; unmatched bases: 2. The CDR3 is CASSPGGAYEQYF. CDR3 coding DNA: TGTGCCAGCAGCCCAGGGGGAGCCTACGAGCAGTACTTC.

The rearrangement joins TRBV30 to TRBJ2-7; maybe TRBD2 (5 bases). The germline V gene has CDR1 GTSNPN and CDR2 SVGIG (reference sequence). Trimming took off 0 bases at V and 7 bases at J, with 13 bases between the two ends. The CDR3 runs to 13 residues. For the CDR3, the DNA is TGTGCCTGGAGTGTAGTGGGAGCTGGGGAGCAGTACTTC. Protein sequence: CAWSVVGAGEQYF.

The chain uses TRBV19 and TRBJ2-4, with 8 bases that match TRBD1. CDR3 length: 18 residues. Germline-derived CDR1 and CDR2 are LNHDA and SQIVND (reference sequence). With 5 bases clipped from V and 0 bases from J, the junction kept 12 bases outside the gene matches. Here the CDR3 reads CASSSRTGLTLAKNIQYF. The CDR3 bases are TGTGCCAGTAGTTCCCGGACAGGGCTTACCCTAGCCAAAAACATTCAGTACTTC.

This clone was seen a single time. This chain uses TRBV29-1 with TRBJ2-1; D is undetermined. Germline CDR1 reads SQVTM; CDR2 reads ANQGSEA. Trimming took 2 bases from V and 3 from J, leaving 8 bases between them. This CDR3 is 13 amino acids long. The CDR3 bases are TGCAGCGTTGAATGGGCAGTCTACAATGAGCAGTTCTTC. Translating gives CSVEWAVYNEQFF.

The chain joins TRBV10-1 to TRBJ2-5; D may be TRBD1 (5 bases). Trimming left V 9 bases short and J 5 bases short, with 13 bases between. CDR3 size: 12 residues. CDR1 and CDR2 (germline): WNHNN, SYGVQD (reference sequence). In nucleotides, the CDR3 is TGCGCCAGTAGGGGTGGGTTGGAGACCCAGTACTTC. It specifies CASRGGLETQYF.

CDR3 DNA: TGTGCCTGGAGTTGGGATTCGGCGGGGAATTCACCCCTCCACTTT. This encodes CAWSWDSAGNSPLHF. The V and J genes are TRBV30 and TRBJ1-6; D unresolved. CDR1 GTSNPN and CDR2 SVGIG come from the germline V gene (reference sequence). Trimming pared 2 bases from V and 7 bases from J, leaving 15 bases between. The CDR3 is 15 amino acids.

The chain employs TRBV18 and TRBJ1-1, with D unclear. The germline CDR1 and CDR2 sequences are KGHSH and LQKENI. The V end was cut by 2 bases, the J end by 7 bases, with 5 bases between. The CDR3 totals 11 residues. The CDR3 sequence is CASSPEGEAFF. The CDR3 nucleotides are TGTGCCAGCTCACCAGAGGGTGAAGCTTTCTTT.

V is TRBV19 and J is TRBJ1-1; TRBD1 is a possible D gene (5 bases). Germline CDR1 reads LNHDA; CDR2 reads SQIVND (reference sequence). CDR3 length: 13 residues. The V end was cut by 6 bases, the J end by 1 base, with 9 bases between. CDR3 protein: CASRKQANTEAFF. CDR3 DNA: TGTGCCAGTAGAAAACAGGCGAACACTGAAGCTTTCTTT.

A few counts support this clone. The genes are TRBV21-1 and TRBJ1-2; the listed D gene, TRBD1, was not tested against the DNA. TRBV21-1 is shown as a pseudogene. CDR3 length: 14 residues. The CDR3 loop is CASSNAGTNYGYTF. The CDR3 DNA is TGTGCCAGCAGCAACGCAGGCACTAACTATGGCTACACCTTC.